These 28 T cell receptor beta chains came from one sample sequenced in a study of shared clonotypes between healthy human individuals. The assay was immunoSEQ multiplex PCR, and TCRdb's table has in-frame clones only and misses some. The sample records roughly 2.2 million clones, less than 95% being singletons. Sequenced sample: naive CD4+ T cells from PBMCs. Regarding subset: CD45RA+ positively selected. These receptors were taken from a young man in good health. Some clones in this sample may be carry-over from other donors' samples.

This sequence joins TRBV28 and TRBJ2-3; D is uncertain. The CDR3 runs 9 residues. V dropped 7 bases and J dropped 4 bases, with 0 bases sitting between them. Germline loops: CDR1 MDHEN, CDR2 SYDVKM. The CDR3 nucleotides are TGTGCCAGCACAGATACGCAGTATTTT. It yields the protein CASTDTQYF.

Concerning this clone: Other nucleotide sequences from this sample produce the same CDR3. V and J are TRBV5-1 and TRBJ2-3; 10 bases are shared with TRBD1. V shed 3 bases and J 3 bases; nucleotides not matched to a gene: 4. CDR1 and CDR2 (germline): SGHRS, YFSETQ. This CDR3 is built from 15 residues. In DNA form, the CDR3 reads TGCGCCAGCAGCTCAAGGACAGGGGGAACAGATACGCAGTATTTT. Protein: CASSSRTGGTDTQYF.

A note on this clone: A read error may produce the germline difference seen at one junction end. This chain joins TRBV10-3 and TRBJ2-3; D tentatively reads TRBD1 or TRBD2 (5 bases each). Germline V gene data show CDR1 as ENHRY and CDR2 as SYGVKD. The CDR3 spans 15 residues. CDR3 in DNA: TGTGCCATCACCAGCATGAGGGACGGCGGAGATATGCAGTATTTT. It translates to CAITSMRDGGDMQYF.

The V gene is TRBV2, the J gene TRBJ1-1, with TRBD1 identical over 11 bases. Germline values: CDR1 SNHLY, CDR2 FYNNEI. Unmatched junction bases numbered 1, after V lost 1 base and J lost 6 bases. The CDR3 consists of 14 residues. The CDR3 region is CASSEEGQGAEAFF. CDR3 sequence (DNA): TGTGCCAGCAGTGAAGAGGGACAGGGGGCTGAAGCTTTCTTT.

This chain connects TRBV28 to TRBJ1-1; the D gene is possibly TRBD1 (6 bases). The germline V gene has CDR1 MDHEN and CDR2 SYDVKM. V dropped 5 bases and J dropped 5 bases, with 18 bases sitting between them. The CDR3 runs to 15 residues. CDR3 region: CASSPPRGRRTEAFF. In nucleotides, the CDR3 is TGTGCCAGCAGTCCCCCCAGGGGAAGGAGAACTGAAGCTTTCTTT.

The rearrangement uses TRBV5-1 and TRBJ1-5; D uncertain. There are 13 residues in the CDR3. In germline, CDR1 is SGHRS, CDR2 YFSETQ. Trimming shortened V by 1 base and J by 4 bases, and 6 bases separated the two germline ends. This chain's CDR3 is CASSLSENQPQHF. In nucleotides, the CDR3 is TGCGCCAGCAGCTTGTCCGAAAATCAGCCCCAGCATTTT.

Comments on this clone: The sample carries other DNA sequences with the same CDR3. The chain couples TRBV28 to TRBJ2-5; D is possibly TRBD2 (6 bases). The CDR3 consists of 13 residues. The V end was cut by 6 bases, the J end by 5 bases, with 13 bases between. Germline V CDR1 and CDR2: MDHEN, SYDVKM. CDR3 coding DNA: TGTGCCAGCAGAAGGGCAGGGAGGGAGACCCAGTACTTC. Translation: CASRRAGRETQYF.

This clone appeared a single time. V gene TRBV5-1 combines with J gene TRBJ2-1; 8 bases map to TRBD2. This CDR3 contains 15 residues. Germline V gene data show CDR1 as SGHRS and CDR2 as YFSETQ. Trimming cost V 4 bases and J 3 bases; bases outside gene matches: 6. CDR3 in amino acids: CASSLTSGYYNEQFF. The CDR3, as DNA: TGCGCCAGCAGCCTAACTAGCGGATACTACAATGAGCAGTTCTTC.

V is TRBV5-8 and J is TRBJ2-7; D unresolved. The CDR3 extends over 11 amino acids. CDR1 is SGHTS, CDR2 YDEGEE, per germline. Trimming left V 4 bases short and J 5 bases short, with 7 bases between. DNA for the CDR3: TGTGCCAGCAGCCTAATCCACGAGCAGTACTTC. Amino acids: CASSLIHEQYF.

V is TRBV29-1 and J is TRBJ2-5; TRBD1 matches 7 bases. The DNA matches TRBJ2-7 better at its end, which makes the J call doubtful. Germline CDR1 SQVTM, CDR2 ANQGSEA. This CDR3 comprises 11 residues. CDR3 in DNA: TGCAGCATCCGGGACAGCTACGAGCAGTACTTC. This codes for CSIRDSYEQYF.

The chain carries TRBV5-4 and TRBJ2-2; D may be TRBD2 (5 bases). The CDR3 totals 13 residues. V lost 4 bases, J lost 5 bases, and 9 bases lay in between. Germline assignment: CDR1 SGHNT and CDR2 YYREEE (reference sequence). As DNA, the CDR3 is TGTGCCAGCAGCCGGGGAGAAACCGGGGAGCTGTTTTTT. It translates to CASSRGETGELFF.

The CDR3 reads CASSRAGNLYNEQFF. The CDR3 nucleotides read TGTGCCAGCAGTAGAGCGGGAAACCTCTACAATGAGCAGTTCTTC. The chain has TRBV28 and TRBJ2-1; TRBD2 aligns across 7 bases. Per the germline V gene, CDR1 is MDHEN and CDR2 is SYDVKM. The length of the CDR3 is 15 residues. Unmatched junction bases numbered 7, after V lost 5 bases and J lost 3 bases.

This clone appeared once. The junction departs from germline at one end; a sequencing error may be responsible. The CDR3 here is CVSSPPMSYGYTF. The CDR3 DNA reads as TGTGTCAGCAGTCCGCCTATGAGCTATGGCTACACCTTC. The chain combines TRBV28 with TRBJ1-2, with D unresolved. The germline V gene has CDR1 MDHEN and CDR2 SYDVKM. The CDR3 length is 13 residues.

CDR3 sequence: CASSLTSGRALGGELFF. For the CDR3, the DNA is TGTGCCAGCAGTCTGACTAGCGGGAGGGCCTTGGGCGGGGAGCTGTTTTTT. The V call is TRBV2, the J call TRBJ2-2, with 14 bases lining up with TRBD2. J gave up 7 bases and V 5 bases, and 9 bases lay outside the gene matches. Germline values: CDR1 SNHLY, CDR2 FYNNEI. CDR3 length: 17 amino acids.

This chain uses TRBV5-6 with TRBJ2-7; possibly TRBD1 for D (5 bases). The CDR3 contains 13 residues. Germline V gene data show CDR1 as SGHDT and CDR2 as YYEEEE. Trimming took off 4 bases at V and 5 bases at J, with 13 bases between the two ends. The CDR3: CASSRGRGDEQYF. The CDR3 DNA sequence: TGTGCCAGCAGCAGGGGAAGGGGCGACGAGCAGTACTTC. Together with reference TRBV5-6 and TRBJ2-7, the CDR3 gives the full variable domain: DAGVTQSPTHLIKTRGQQVTLRCSPKSGHDTVSWYQQALGQGPQFIFQYYEEEERQRGNFPDRFSGHQFPNYSSELNVNALLLGDSALYLCASSRGRGDEQYFGPGTRLTVT.

The V and J genes are TRBV30 and TRBJ1-5; 8 bases agree with TRBD1. The germline gives CDR1 GTSNPN, CDR2 SVGIG (reference sequence). The CDR3 is made up of 17 amino acids. J was trimmed by 3 bases and V by 1 base; bases with no gene match: 11. The CDR3 region is CAWSARQGSLSNQPQHF. CDR3 sequence (DNA): TGTGCCTGGAGTGCCCGACAGGGGTCCCTCTCCAATCAGCCCCAGCATTTT.

The chain employs TRBV15 and TRBJ2-3; TRBD1 matches at 9 bases. V lost 1 base and J lost 1; bases outside the gene matches: 3. CDR3 size: 16 residues. Germline loops: CDR1 LNHNV, CDR2 YYDKDF (reference sequence). The CDR3 region is CATSRGTGDGTDTQYF. The CDR3 coding sequence is TGTGCCACCAGCAGAGGGACAGGGGATGGCACAGATACGCAGTATTTT.

The rearrangement uses TRBV7-2 and TRBJ1-2; unclear D gene. V shed 3 bases and J shed 1 base, with 12 bases lying between them. The CDR3 has 15 residues. Germline V gene lookup returns CDR1 SGHTA and CDR2 FQGNSA. The CDR3 nucleotides read TGTGCCAGCAGCTTGCTGGGATTTGGTAACTATGGCTACACCTTC. Residues: CASSLLGFGNYGYTF.

This clone was observed once. The junction and the germline gene differ at one end; a read error may be behind it. This chain joins TRBV5-1 and TRBJ1-3; D call uncertain. CDR3 length: 16 amino acids. Germline lookup yields CDR1 SGHRS and CDR2 YFSETQ. As DNA, the CDR3 is TGCGCCAGCAGATTGGGCCCCTCTGCCTCTGGAAACACCATATATTTT. Amino acids: CASRLGPSASGNTIYF.

This clone has a handful of counts. V usage is TRBV18 and J usage is TRBJ2-2; 7 nucleotides agree with TRBD1. The germline V gene encodes CDR1 KGHSH and CDR2 LQKENI. The CDR3 runs 15 residues. V was clipped by 1 base and J by 4 bases; unmatched bases: 3. CDR3 residues: CASSPQQGITGELFF. The CDR3, as DNA: TGTGCCAGCTCACCACAACAGGGGATCACCGGGGAGCTGTTTTTT. Full variable domain (remainder filled in from reference TRBV18 and TRBJ2-2): NAGVMQNPRHLVRRRGQEARLRCSPMKGHSHVYWYRQLPEEGLKFMVYLQKENIIDESGMPKERFSAEFPKEGPSILRIQQVVRGDSAAYFCASSPQQGITGELFFGEGSRLTVL.

The chain carries TRBV23-1 and TRBJ1-1, with a tentative D call TRBD1 (6 bases). TRBV23-1 is assigned to the ORF class and has an uncertain function. Trimming stripped 7 bases from V and 6 bases from J, with 18 bases between. The CDR3 length is 14 residues. The CDR3 region is CASTPAGGPAEAFF. CDR3 DNA: TGCGCCAGCACCCCAGCCGGGGGGCCAGCTGAAGCTTTCTTT.

The J gene is TRBJ1-3, the V gene TRBV25-1, with a tentative D call TRBD1 (5 bases). The CDR3 consists of 14 residues. Germline V gives CDR1 MGHDK, CDR2 SYGVNS. V shed 0 bases and J shed 5 bases, with 8 bases lying between them. The CDR3 bases are TGTGCCAGCAGTGAATATGGGGGAAGAAACACCATATATTTT. It specifies CASSEYGGRNTIYF.

The chain combines TRBV6-5 with TRBJ2-1; TRBD2 matches at 12 bases. V lost 4 bases, J lost 10 bases, and 11 bases stayed unmatched. Germline CDR1 reads MNHEY; CDR2 reads SVGAGI. The CDR3 consists of 16 residues. This CDR3 is CASSSQRTSGIREQFF. CDR3 sequence (DNA): TGTGCCAGCAGTTCCCAACGGACTAGCGGGATTCGGGAGCAGTTCTTC.

This chain uses TRBV9 with TRBJ2-1; no firm D call. V lost 0 bases, J lost 2 bases, and 3 bases lay in between. Germline V gene lookup returns CDR1 SGDLS and CDR2 YYNGEE. The length of the CDR3 is 13 residues. CDR3 bases: TGTGCCAGCAGCGTAGAGGCCTACAATGAGCAGTTCTTC. This sequence encodes CASSVEAYNEQFF.

A single count supports this clone. The chain carries TRBV7-9 and TRBJ2-2, with TRBD2 as a possible D gene (5 bases). Germline V gene lookup returns CDR1 SEHNR and CDR2 FQNEAQ (reference sequence). CDR3 length: 15 amino acids. V gave up 8 bases and J gave up 2 bases, with 15 bases separating them. The CDR3 loop is CASAVLASNTGELFF. As DNA, the CDR3 is TGTGCCAGCGCCGTTCTGGCTAGCAACACCGGGGAGCTGTTTTTT.

The chain links TRBV19 to TRBJ1-2; 9 nucleotides match TRBD1. Germline CDR1 LNHDA, CDR2 SQIVND (reference sequence). Trimming at V came to 5 bases and at J to 4 bases, leaving 14 bases not matched to a gene. The CDR3 loop spans 17 amino acids. In DNA form, the CDR3 reads TGTGCCAGTAGTTCCAAGTCCGGGACAGGGTTCCTCTATGGCTACACCTTC. This sequence encodes CASSSKSGTGFLYGYTF.

The chain uses TRBV5-4 and TRBJ1-4; TRBD1 is a possible D gene (5 bases). Germline V gene sequence: CDR1 SGHNT, CDR2 YYREEE (reference sequence). The germline V and J ends were trimmed by 0 bases and 8 bases, with 8 bases remaining between them. The CDR3 runs 13 residues. In nucleotides, the CDR3 is TGTGCCAGCAGCTTGGCGCCAGGGGAAAAACTGTTTTTT. Translated, it gives CASSLAPGEKLFF.

The chain couples TRBV6-6 to TRBJ2-7; D is ambiguous. This CDR3 comprises 13 residues. The V end lost 2 bases, the J end lost 4 bases, and 9 bases lay between the germline ends. Germline V lookup: CDR1 MNHNY, CDR2 SVGAGI (reference sequence). Here the CDR3 DNA reads TGTGCCAGCAGTTACGGACGGTATTACGAGCAGTACTTC. Its protein product is CASSYGRYYEQYF.